The 22 T cell receptor beta chains below were found in one sample sequenced in a study of blood T cells in healthy people across ages. A second roughly 6 to 11 cycle PCR used barcoded and J-beta primers. TCRdb re-called the 5' RACE reads through MiXCR, storing one row per CDR3 protein. This sample carries fewer than 2 million distinct CDR3 sequences, about two fifths of them seen once, and the ten largest clones take more than 20%. Sequencing used blood. The source of these receptors is a human donor in good health.

This clonotype was seen once. J is TRBJ1-5 and V is TRBV20-1; D call uncertain. The V gene's germline CDR1 is DFQATT and CDR2 SNEGSKA (reference sequence). With 5 bases removed from V and 1 base from J, the gap between germline ends came to 18 bases. This CDR3 comprises 16 residues. CDR3 nucleotide sequence: TGCAGTGCTTCACGACATTCCTTTGCAAGCAATCAGCCCCAGCATTTT. Its protein is CSASRHSFASNQPQHF.

This chain joins TRBV7-9 and TRBJ2-7, with 7 nucleotides matching TRBD1. This CDR3 has 13 residues. The germline gives CDR1 SEHNR, CDR2 FQNEAQ (reference sequence). V dropped 1 base and J dropped 12; count of bases not matched to a gene: 9. CDR3: CASSLEGGAIPYF. The CDR3 DNA follows: TGTGCCAGCAGCTTAGAAGGGGGCGCGATACCGTACTTC.

The rearrangement uses TRBV7-3 and TRBJ2-3, with D possibly being TRBD2 (6 bases). V dropped 4 bases and J dropped 6 bases, with 11 bases sitting between them. CDR1 SGHTA and CDR2 FQGTGA come from the germline V gene. The CDR3 sequence is 13 residues long. CDR3 residues: CASSSGRGDTQYF. The CDR3 DNA is TGTGCCAGCAGCTCCGGACGGGGGGATACGCAGTATTTT. Drawing the rest from reference TRBV7-3 and TRBJ2-3, the complete variable domain is GAGVSQTPSNKVTEKGKYVELRCDPISGHTALYWYRQSLGQGPEFLIYFQGTGAADDSGLPNDRFFAVRPEGSVSTLKIQRTERGDSAVYLCASSSGRGDTQYFGPGTRLTVL.

In its sample, this clonotype was seen many times. The chain joins TRBV7-9 to TRBJ1-6; 7 nucleotides agree with TRBD1. Germline CDR1 reads SEHNR; CDR2 reads FQNEAQ (reference sequence). The junction had 6 bases not matched to a gene; V was cut back by 6 bases and J by 7 bases. CDR3 length equals 14 residues. The CDR3 nucleotides are TGTGCCAGCAGGACGACAGGGAACAATTCACCCCTCCACTTT. Translating gives CASRTTGNNSPLHF.

The chain carries TRBV7-2 and TRBJ2-7; 9 bases fit TRBD2. The CDR3 is made up of 18 amino acids. The germline V gene encodes CDR1 SGHTA and CDR2 FQGNSA. The J segment lost 2 bases and the V segment lost 0 bases, leaving 11 bases of the junction unmatched. This CDR3 is CASSLALSGGPMAYEQYF. The CDR3 DNA sequence: TGTGCCAGCAGCTTAGCGCTCAGCGGGGGGCCAATGGCCTACGAGCAGTACTTC.

CDR3 in amino acids: CSARGLAGGFTDTQYF. CDR3 nucleotide sequence: TGCAGTGCTAGGGGACTAGCGGGGGGGTTCACAGATACGCAGTATTTT. This rearrangement joins TRBV20-1 to TRBJ2-3; the match to TRBD2 covers 16 bases. Trimming cost V 3 bases and J 2 bases; bases outside gene matches: 2. The CDR3 totals 16 residues. The V gene's germline CDR1 is DFQATT and CDR2 SNEGSKA (reference sequence).

This clonotype came up a few times. The rearrangement links TRBV2 to TRBJ2-1, with no clear D. CDR3 length equals 13 residues. Germline loops: CDR1 SNHLY, CDR2 FYNNEI. Trimming took 6 bases from V and 5 from J, leaving 11 bases between them. CDR3 sequence reads: CASRGNLNNEQFF. DNA of the CDR3: TGTGCCAGCAGGGGGAACCTAAACAATGAGCAGTTCTTC.

This clonotype was seen a handful of times. V usage is TRBV2 and J usage is TRBJ2-7, with D tentatively TRBD2 (5 bases). The CDR3 totals 13 residues. Trimming pared 0 bases from V and 7 bases from J, leaving 10 bases between. The V gene's germline CDR1 is SNHLY and CDR2 FYNNEI. DNA for the CDR3: TGTGCCAGCAGTGAAGCCCACTGGGAGGAGCAGTACTTC. Amino acid sequence: CASSEAHWEEQYF.

The chain joins TRBV6-5 to TRBJ2-5, with D hard to call. Looked up from germline, CDR1 is MNHEY and CDR2 is SVGAGI. The CDR3 has 13 amino acids. V dropped 2 bases and J dropped 7 bases, with 11 bases sitting between them. CDR3 nucleotide sequence: TGTGCCAGCAGTTACGGGCCCGAAGGGACCCAGTACTTC. Translating it yields CASSYGPEGTQYF.

CDR3 loop: CASSLSGGSVLRFF. CDR3 sequence (DNA): TGCGCCAGCAGCTTATCAGGGGGTAGCGTCTTGCGGTTCTTC. The rearrangement joins TRBV5-1 to TRBJ2-1; 7 bases align to TRBD1. Germline V gene lookup returns CDR1 SGHRS and CDR2 YFSETQ. The CDR3 contains 14 residues. Trimming at V came to 2 bases and at J to 15 bases, leaving 14 bases not matched to a gene.

Remarks on this clonotype: This may come from a read error, since a much larger clone is one base off. The chain carries TRBV4-3 and TRBJ1-2; D gene unclear. CDR3 length: 14 residues. Germline CDR1 is LGHNA and CDR2 is YSLEER. The CDR3 bases are TGCGCCGGCAGCCAAGTGGTCTATAACTATGGCTACACCTTC. Its protein is CAGSQVVYNYGYTF.

The chain is built from TRBV2 and TRBJ1-1; 10 bases are shared with TRBD1. Trimming cost V 7 bases and J 3 bases; bases outside gene matches: 5. Germline CDR1 and CDR2: SNHLY and FYNNEI. This CDR3 contains 14 residues. For the CDR3, the DNA is TGTGCCAGCAAGATGACAGGGGGCGACACTGAAGCTTTCTTT. Encoded protein: CASKMTGGDTEAFF.

Only a few counts were recorded for this clonotype. A junction boundary mismatches the germline segment, possibly from a read error. The chain is built from TRBV9 and TRBJ1-2; the D gene is possibly TRBD1 (6 bases). CDR3 length: 15 amino acids. Germline V gene lookup returns CDR1 SGDLS and CDR2 YYNGEE. CDR3 nucleotide sequence: TGTCCCAGCAGCGATGATTCCAGGGGCAACTATGGCTACACCTTC. Translating gives CPSSDDSRGNYGYTF.

The CDR3 coding sequence is TGTGCCAGTAGTATATCGAATTCACCCCTCCACTTT. This gives the protein CASSISNSPLHF. The chain uses TRBV19 and TRBJ1-6; no definite D call. This CDR3 region has 12 residues. V was pared by 2 bases and J by 7 bases, with 3 bases between. Germline V gene lookup returns CDR1 LNHDA and CDR2 SQIVND (reference sequence). The variable domain in full, with the rest retrieved from reference TRBV19 and TRBJ1-6, is DGGITQSPKYLFRKEGQNVTLSCEQNLNHDAMYWYRQDPGQGLRLIYYSQIVNDFQKGDIAEGYSVSREKKESFPLTVTSAQKNPTAFYLCASSISNSPLHFGNGTRLTVT.

The chain uses TRBV7-9 and TRBJ1-1, with D unclear. From germline, CDR1 is SEHNR and CDR2 FQNEAQ (reference sequence). The CDR3 is made up of 13 amino acids. The germline V and J ends were trimmed by 0 bases and 8 bases, with 10 bases remaining between them. The CDR3 reads CASSLAGLEEAFF. CDR3 bases: TGTGCCAGCAGCTTAGCAGGGTTGGAGGAAGCTTTCTTT.

The chain joins TRBV9 to TRBJ2-5, with 8 bases identical to TRBD2. The J call may be faulty, since TRBJ2-7 better matches the DNA end. The CDR3 runs to 17 residues. The germline V gene encodes CDR1 SGDLS and CDR2 YYNGEE. CDR3 amino acids: CASSPTGGMGGTHEQYF. As DNA, the CDR3 is TGTGCCAGCAGCCCTACGGGAGGGATGGGTGGAACCCACGAGCAGTACTTC.

The chain employs TRBV6-6 and TRBJ1-2, with D tentatively TRBD1 (5 bases). Germline CDR1 MNHNY, CDR2 SVGAGI (reference sequence). With 8 bases removed from V and 3 bases from J, the gap between germline ends came to 7 bases. The CDR3 sequence is 11 residues long. The CDR3 protein is CASDSDYGYTF. CDR3 coding DNA: TGTGCCAGCGACAGCGACTATGGCTACACCTTC.

The chain recombines TRBV7-2 with TRBJ1-2, with TRBD1 matching over 7 bases. Germline assignment: CDR1 SGHTA and CDR2 FQGNSA. The CDR3 contains 15 residues. Trimming at V came to 0 bases and at J to 11 bases, leaving 12 bases not matched to a gene. CDR3 residues: CASSLASSSGGGYTF. DNA of the CDR3: TGTGCCAGCAGCTTAGCGTCTAGTTCAGGGGGTGGTTACACCTTC. The whole variable domain, remainder taken from reference TRBV7-2 and TRBJ1-2, is GAGVSQSPSNKVTEKGKDVELRCDPISGHTALYWYRQSLGQGLEFLIYFQGNSAPDKSGLPSDRFSAERTGGSVSTLTIQRTQQEDSAVYLCASSLASSSGGGYTFGSGTRLTVV.

In its sample, this clonotype was seen a few times. The chain joins TRBV7-9 to TRBJ2-5; 7 nucleotides line up with TRBD1. J was trimmed by 3 bases and V by 1 base; bases with no gene match: 8. Germline V gene sequence: CDR1 SEHNR, CDR2 FQNEAQ (reference sequence). The CDR3 totals 16 residues. CDR3 amino acids: CASSLGTGYFEETQYF. For the CDR3, the DNA is TGTGCCAGCAGCTTAGGGACAGGCTATTTTGAAGAGACCCAGTACTTC.

This chain connects TRBV20-1 to TRBJ1-2; the match to TRBD1 covers 7 bases. The germline V gene encodes CDR1 DFQATT and CDR2 SNEGSKA (reference sequence). The CDR3 runs 19 residues. The V and J ends lost 1 base and 0 bases, in that order; junction bases with no gene match: 17. CDR3 sequence reads: CSARAGEFTGDLANYGYTF. The CDR3 DNA follows: TGCAGTGCTAGAGCAGGAGAATTTACAGGGGACCTCGCTAACTATGGCTACACCTTC.

V and J are TRBV28 and TRBJ1-6, with 7 bases fitting TRBD1. The germline gives CDR1 MDHEN, CDR2 SYDVKM. The CDR3 spans 14 residues. The V segment lost 7 bases and the J segment 7 bases; nucleotides outside the gene matches: 7. Here the CDR3 DNA reads TGTGCCAGCATTCAGGGGGGCTTGAATTCACCCCTCCACTTT. This sequence encodes CASIQGGLNSPLHF.

This clonotype came up a few times. The rearrangement joins TRBV10-3 to TRBJ1-5; 7 bases line up with TRBD1. CDR3 length: 15 amino acids. Germline CDR1 reads ENHRY; CDR2 reads SYGVKD. With 2 bases clipped from V and 4 bases from J, the junction kept 5 bases outside the gene matches. CDR3 sequence (DNA): TGTGCCATCAGTGAGGTTTCAGGGGGTAATCAGCCCCAGCATTTT. It specifies CAISEVSGGNQPQHF.